The next 26 T cell receptor beta chains were all read from a single sample in a study of shared clonotypes between healthy human individuals. Assay used: immunoSEQ multiplex PCR; TCRdb lists only in-frame clones, some missing. The top ten clones hold about 1.7% of a sample with more than 550,000 clones, 72% of them seen once. The specimen sequenced was memory CD4+ T cells sorted from blood. The subset: CD45RA-negative fraction. These receptors all stem from a woman in her 30s in good health.

This clone was detected once. The J gene is TRBJ1-4, the V gene TRBV28; perhaps TRBD1 as D (5 bases). Per the germline V gene, CDR1 is MDHEN and CDR2 is SYDVKM. V lost 2 bases and J lost 7, with 14 bases in between. The CDR3 has 15 residues. The CDR3 here is CASSLGGARGEKLFF. For the CDR3, the DNA is TGTGCCAGCAGTTTAGGTGGGGCACGCGGTGAAAAACTGTTTTTT.

This clone has only one observation. The V and J genes are TRBV27 and TRBJ1-1; D is unresolved. Trimming pared 6 bases from V and 7 bases from J, leaving 9 bases between. There are 11 residues in the CDR3. Germline CDR1 MNHEY, CDR2 SMNVEV (reference sequence). Written as DNA, the CDR3 is TGTGCCAGCAGGGGGAACGGTGAAGCTTTCTTT. It yields the protein CASRGNGEAFF.

Notes on this clone: The identical CDR3 is also encoded by other nucleotide sequences in the sample. The chain joins TRBV19 to TRBJ1-1; tentative D call: TRBD1 (6 bases). CDR1 is LNHDA, CDR2 SQIVND, per germline (reference sequence). The CDR3 has 11 residues. CDR3 nucleotides: TGTGCAGCGGCAGGGGAAAGTGAAGCTTTCTTT. Amino acids: CAAAGESEAFF.

The rearrangement uses TRBV10-2 and TRBJ2-7; D is unresolved. The germline CDR1 and CDR2 sequences are WSHSY and SAAADI. CDR3 length: 14 amino acids. V was pared by 4 bases and J by 0 bases, with 10 bases between. The CDR3 spells CASSGPAFSYEQYF. CDR3 bases: TGCGCCAGCAGTGGGCCCGCCTTCTCCTACGAGCAGTACTTC.

This clone appeared a single time. The chain employs TRBV11-2 and TRBJ2-7; 9 bases align to TRBD1. The CDR3 runs to 18 residues. Germline-derived CDR1 and CDR2 are SGHAT and FQNNGV. The V segment lost 0 bases and the J segment 6 bases; nucleotides outside the gene matches: 15. The CDR3 region is CASSLDRSWTGVGAEQYF. CDR3 DNA sequence: TGTGCCAGCAGCTTAGATCGATCTTGGACAGGGGTGGGGGCCGAGCAGTACTTC.

The V gene is TRBV6-5, the J gene TRBJ2-3; D possibly uses TRBD1 or TRBD2 (5 bases each). This CDR3 comprises 15 residues. The V end was cut by 4 bases, the J end by 2 bases, with 13 bases between. Per the germline V gene, CDR1 is MNHEY and CDR2 is SVGAGI. The CDR3 reads CASSSSGTFTDTQYF. CDR3 in DNA: TGTGCCAGCAGTTCTTCAGGGACGTTCACAGATACGCAGTATTTT.

V is TRBV25-1 and J is TRBJ2-2; D is perhaps TRBD2 (6 bases). The ends were cut back, 10 bases at V and 4 bases at J, with 16 bases in the middle. Germline V gene data show CDR1 as MGHDK and CDR2 as SYGVNS. CDR3 size: 14 residues. CDR3 sequence reads: CATQTGLGTGELFF. DNA of the CDR3: TGTGCCACCCAAACGGGACTTGGCACCGGGGAGCTGTTTTTT.

The CDR3 DNA reads TGTGCCAGCCCAGGGAGCAATCAGCCCCAGCATTTT. Translation: CASPGSNQPQHF. The chain employs TRBV11-3 and TRBJ1-5; D is possibly TRBD1 (5 bases). Deletions cut 8 bases from V and 1 base from J, with 6 bases between. Germline CDR1 is SGHNT and CDR2 is YENEEA. The CDR3 extends over 12 amino acids.

The J gene is TRBJ1-1, the V gene TRBV19, with 7 bases that match TRBD1. CDR1 and CDR2 from the germline V gene are LNHDA and SQIVND (reference sequence). J lost 3 bases, V lost 3 bases, and 4 bases had no gene match. This CDR3 is built from 14 residues. CDR3 sequence reads: CASSMDRLDTEAFF. The CDR3 bases are TGTGCCAGTAGTATGGACAGGTTAGACACTGAAGCTTTCTTT.

This chain connects TRBV28 to TRBJ1-2, with D maybe TRBD1 (5 bases). The CDR3 spans 15 residues. V was pared by 10 bases and J by 7 bases, with 25 bases between. The germline V gene has CDR1 MDHEN and CDR2 SYDVKM. DNA for the CDR3: TGTGCCACCCGCGTCTCAAGGGGAAGGCTGGCTGGCTACACCTTC. It translates to CATRVSRGRLAGYTF.

This chain links TRBV5-1 with TRBJ2-1; 11 bases are shared with TRBD2. Looked up from germline, CDR1 is SGHRS and CDR2 is YFSETQ. Germline trimming cut 1 base from V and 5 bases from J; bases unmatched to any gene: 8. This CDR3 contains 17 residues. The CDR3, as DNA: TGCGCCAGCAGCTTGACTAGCGGGAGAACCATCAACAATGAGCAGTTCTTC. Amino acids: CASSLTSGRTINNEQFF.

This chain connects TRBV6-7 to TRBJ2-7; D may be TRBD2 (6 bases). TRBV6-7 is filed as an ORF, its function uncertain. The CDR3 covers 13 residues. Trimming took 5 bases from V and 4 from J, leaving 12 bases between them. Here the CDR3 DNA reads TGTGCCAGCAGTACTCGGGACTGGTACGAGCAGTACTTC. Protein product: CASSTRDWYEQYF.

The J gene is TRBJ2-7, the V gene TRBV9; 12 nucleotides agree with TRBD1. Germline V gene data show CDR1 as SGDLS and CDR2 as YYNGEE. V gave up 3 bases and J gave up 1 base; unmatched junction bases: 5. The length of the CDR3 is 16 residues. This CDR3 reads CASSAGTGGKSYEQYF. In DNA, the CDR3 is TGTGCCAGCAGCGCTGGGACAGGGGGCAAATCCTACGAGCAGTACTTC.

The chain carries TRBV5-1 and TRBJ1-1; no clear D. This CDR3 is 17 amino acids long. Germline lookup yields CDR1 SGHRS and CDR2 YFSETQ. The V end was cut by 0 bases, the J end by 0 bases, with 15 bases between. CDR3 nucleotides: TGCGCCAGCAGCTTGGGGGTCGGCGGAGTACTGAACACTGAAGCTTTCTTT. It encodes CASSLGVGGVLNTEAFF.

The chain joins TRBV28 to TRBJ2-7; D call uncertain. The CDR3 length is 15 residues. From germline, CDR1 is MDHEN and CDR2 SYDVKM. Trimming removed 3 bases from V and 0 bases from J, with 12 bases in between. CDR3 sequence: CASSFQSLSSYEQYF. The CDR3 DNA follows: TGTGCCAGCAGTTTCCAGTCGTTGAGCTCCTACGAGCAGTACTTC.

Worth noting for this clone: A much larger clone lies one base from this, so it may be a read error. The V gene is TRBV28, the J gene TRBJ2-3, with D hard to call. Trimming removed 4 bases from V and 4 bases from J, with 3 bases in between. Germline V gives CDR1 MDHEN, CDR2 SYDVKM. This CDR3 contains 11 residues. CDR3 amino acids: CASSSPDTQYF. DNA for the CDR3: TGTGCCAGCAGTTCCCCAGATACGCAGTATTTT.

This chain joins TRBV6-5 and TRBJ2-7; no clear D gene. The germline gives CDR1 MNHEY, CDR2 SVGAGI. Trimming took off 2 bases at V and 7 bases at J, with 9 bases between the two ends. The CDR3 extends over 12 amino acids. CDR3 protein: CASSYEAGEQYF. The CDR3 DNA follows: TGTGCCAGCAGTTACGAGGCCGGGGAGCAGTACTTC.

This rearrangement joins TRBV11-3 to TRBJ2-4; D is perhaps TRBD1 or TRBD2 (5 bases each). V lost 5 bases, J lost 7 bases, and 15 bases lay in between. CDR1 is SGHNT and CDR2 is YENEEA in the germline V gene. The CDR3 contains 14 residues. The DNA for the CDR3 is TGTGCCAGCAGCCCCAAGGGACCACCCAACATTCAGTACTTC. Translating it yields CASSPKGPPNIQYF.

This rearrangement joins TRBV18 to TRBJ1-1; TRBD1 matches at 7 bases. The CDR3 sequence is 14 residues long. In germline, CDR1 is KGHSH, CDR2 LQKENI. Trimming at V came to 2 bases and at J to 10 bases, leaving 10 bases not matched to a gene. This CDR3 is CASSPGGQPRTAFF. The CDR3 region has the DNA TGTGCCAGCTCACCAGGGGGACAGCCTCGCACAGCTTTCTTT.

The V and J genes are TRBV6-5 and TRBJ2-7, with unresolved D. Deletions cut 6 bases from V and 3 bases from J, with 12 bases between. The CDR3 is made up of 13 amino acids. Germline values: CDR1 MNHEY, CDR2 SVGAGI. The CDR3 here is CASRATLGYEQYF. Here the CDR3 DNA reads TGTGCCAGCAGAGCCACACTGGGCTACGAGCAGTACTTC.

V and J are TRBV6-1 and TRBJ1-5; no clear D. The CDR3 has 12 residues. Germline V gene lookup returns CDR1 MNHNS and CDR2 SASEGT. With 5 bases removed from V and 5 bases from J, the gap between germline ends came to 7 bases. CDR3 in DNA: TGTGCCAGCAGTACCCGAGATCAGCCCCAGCATTTT. Protein product: CASSTRDQPQHF.

This sequence joins TRBV28 and TRBJ1-1; 9 bases map to TRBD1. There are 13 residues in the CDR3. J was trimmed by 10 bases and V by 6 bases; bases with no gene match: 9. Germline V gene lookup returns CDR1 MDHEN and CDR2 SYDVKM. The CDR3 DNA is TGTGCCAGCAGCTCGGGACAGGGAAGCGGAGCTTTCTTT. Residues: CASSSGQGSGAFF.

The chain recombines TRBV11-1 with TRBJ2-5; TRBD2 might be the D (6 bases). CDR3 length: 15 amino acids. The germline V gene encodes CDR1 SGHAT and CDR2 FQDESV (reference sequence). Trimming cost V 6 bases and J 1 base, with 15 bases left between them. Here the CDR3 DNA reads TGTGCCAGCAGGTCCTCCAAGACTAGCCAAGAGACCCAGTACTTC. It yields the protein CASRSSKTSQETQYF.

V gene TRBV12-2 combines with J gene TRBJ2-7. TRBV12-2 is annotated as a pseudogene. The CDR3 consists of 14 residues. The CDR3 DNA follows: TGTGCAAGTCGCTTAGCACGTGACCAACACGGGCAGTACTTC. Amino acids: CASRLARDQHGQYF.

J is TRBJ1-4 and V is TRBV6-6; tentative D call: TRBD1 (5 bases). The length of the CDR3 is 15 residues. The V end lost 5 bases, the J end lost 3 bases, and 13 bases lay between the germline ends. CDR1 is MNHNY and CDR2 is SVGAGI in the germline V gene (reference sequence). The CDR3 reads CASSHRQRANEKLFF. CDR3 DNA: TGTGCCAGCAGTCACCGACAGAGAGCTAATGAAAAACTGTTTTTT.

As to this clone: The sample contains more than one DNA sequence encoding this CDR3. V is TRBV18 and J is TRBJ2-1; D is perhaps TRBD2 (5 bases). The CDR3 has 11 residues. Germline V lookup: CDR1 KGHSH, CDR2 LQKENI. Trimming cost V 4 bases and J 9 bases, with 7 bases left between them. The CDR3 nucleotides are TGTGCCAGCTCACAGGGAGCTGAGCAGTTCTTC. Translation gives CASSQGAEQFF.